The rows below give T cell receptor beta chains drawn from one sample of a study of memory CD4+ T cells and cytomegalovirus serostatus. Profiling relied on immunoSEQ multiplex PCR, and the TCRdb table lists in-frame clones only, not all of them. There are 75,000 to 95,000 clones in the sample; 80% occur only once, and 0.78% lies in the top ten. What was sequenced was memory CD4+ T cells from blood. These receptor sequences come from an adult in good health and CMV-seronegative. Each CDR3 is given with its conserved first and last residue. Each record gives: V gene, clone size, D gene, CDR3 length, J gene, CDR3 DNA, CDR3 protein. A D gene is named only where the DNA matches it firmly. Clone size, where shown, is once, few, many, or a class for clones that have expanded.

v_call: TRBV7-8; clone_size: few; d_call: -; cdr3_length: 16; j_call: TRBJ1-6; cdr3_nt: TGTGCCAGCAGCTTAAGACCCCGCGGGACTAATTCACCCCTCCACTTT; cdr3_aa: CASSLRPRGTNSPLHF
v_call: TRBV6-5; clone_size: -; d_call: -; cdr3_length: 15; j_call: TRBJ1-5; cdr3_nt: TGTGCCAGCAGTTACCGTCTGGGACCGAATCAGCCCCAGCATTTT; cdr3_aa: CASSYRLGPNQPQHF
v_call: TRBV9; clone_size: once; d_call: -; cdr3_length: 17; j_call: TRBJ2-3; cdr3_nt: TGTGCCAGCAGCGTAGCCCCGGCGGGGGCCGGATCAGATACGCAGTATTTT; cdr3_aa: CASSVAPAGAGSDTQYF
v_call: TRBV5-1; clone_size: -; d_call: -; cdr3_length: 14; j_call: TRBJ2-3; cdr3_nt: TGCGCCAGCAGCCTGCGGATCAACACAGATACGCGGTATTTT; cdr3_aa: CASSLRINTDTRYF
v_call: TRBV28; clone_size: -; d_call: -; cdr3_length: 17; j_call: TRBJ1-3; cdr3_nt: TGTGCCAGCAGTTTAAGTTTGGTAGAGCTCTCTGGAAACACCATATATTTT; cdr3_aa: CASSLSLVELSGNTIYF
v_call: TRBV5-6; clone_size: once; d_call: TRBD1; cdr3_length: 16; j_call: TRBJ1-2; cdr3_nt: TGTGCCAGCAGCTTCGGGACAGGGGATACCGGCTATGGCTACACCTTC; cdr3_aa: CASSFGTGDTGYGYTF
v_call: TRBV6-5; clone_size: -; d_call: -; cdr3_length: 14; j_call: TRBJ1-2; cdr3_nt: TGTGCCAGCAGTCCCAGCCTCGGGAGCTATGGCTACACCTTC; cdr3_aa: CASSPSLGSYGYTF
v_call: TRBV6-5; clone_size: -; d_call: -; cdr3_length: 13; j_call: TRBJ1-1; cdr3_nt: TGTGCCAGCAGTCCCCCGGCGAACACTGAAGCTTTCTTT; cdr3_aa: CASSPPANTEAFF
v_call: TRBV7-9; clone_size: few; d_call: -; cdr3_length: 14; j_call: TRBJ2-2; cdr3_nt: TGTGCCAGCAGCTCACAGGGAAACACCGGGGAGCTGTTTTTT; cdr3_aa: CASSSQGNTGELFF
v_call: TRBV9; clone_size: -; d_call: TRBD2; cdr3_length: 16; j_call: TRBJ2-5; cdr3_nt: TGTGCCAGCAGCGTACAGAGCGGGGGGCTCAAAGAGACCCAGTACTTC; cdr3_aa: CASSVQSGGLKETQYF
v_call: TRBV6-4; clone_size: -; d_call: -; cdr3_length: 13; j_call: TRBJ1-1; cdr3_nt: TGTGCCAGTCGCAGGAACATGAACACTGAAGCTTTCTTT; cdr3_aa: CASRRNMNTEAFF
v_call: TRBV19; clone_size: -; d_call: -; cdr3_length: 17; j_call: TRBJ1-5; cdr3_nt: TGTGCCAGTTCTCCTTCTCTCTTTTTTGGCAGCAATCAGCCCCAGCATTTT; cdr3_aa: CASSPSLFFGSNQPQHF
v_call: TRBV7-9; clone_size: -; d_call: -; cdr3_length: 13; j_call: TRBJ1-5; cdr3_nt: TGTGCCAGCAGCTCTAGGGGCAATCAGCCCCAGCATTTT; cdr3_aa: CASSSRGNQPQHF
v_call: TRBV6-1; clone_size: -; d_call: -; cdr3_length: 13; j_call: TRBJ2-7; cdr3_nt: TGTGCCAGCAACCCACAGGGTACGTACGAGCAGTACTTC; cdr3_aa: CASNPQGTYEQYF
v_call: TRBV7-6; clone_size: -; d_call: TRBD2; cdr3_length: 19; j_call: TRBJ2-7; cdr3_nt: TGTGCCAGCAGCTTAGGGTCAGGCAGACTAGCGGGGTCGTCCTACGAGCAGTACTTC; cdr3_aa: CASSLGSGRLAGSSYEQYF
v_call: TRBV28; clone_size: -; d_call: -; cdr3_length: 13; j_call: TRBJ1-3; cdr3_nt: TGTGCCAGCAGTTTCCCCACCCGGAACACCATATATTTT; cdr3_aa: CASSFPTRNTIYF
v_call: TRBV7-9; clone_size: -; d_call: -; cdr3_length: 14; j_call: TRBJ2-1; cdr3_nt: TGTGCCAGCAGCTTAGTTTCACTAGCTAATGAGCAGTTCTTC; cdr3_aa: CASSLVSLANEQFF
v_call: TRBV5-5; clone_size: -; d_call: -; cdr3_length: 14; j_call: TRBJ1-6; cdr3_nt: TGTGCCAGCAGCTTGGGGGCTTCCTTCTCACCCCTCCACTTT; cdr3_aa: CASSLGASFSPLHF
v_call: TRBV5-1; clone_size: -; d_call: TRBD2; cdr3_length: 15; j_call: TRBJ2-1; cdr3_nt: TGCGCCAGCAGCTTGGTACTAGCGGGGACCGTTGAGCAGTTCTTC; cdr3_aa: CASSLVLAGTVEQFF
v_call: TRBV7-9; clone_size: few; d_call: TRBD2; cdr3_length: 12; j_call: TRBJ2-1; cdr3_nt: TGTGCGAGCGGGGGGCGAGGCTATGAGCAGTTCTTC; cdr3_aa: CASGGRGYEQFF
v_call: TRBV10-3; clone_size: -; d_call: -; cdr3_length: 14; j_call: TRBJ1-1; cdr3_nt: TGTGCCATCAAGAACAGGGCGGAGGGCACTGAAGCTTTCTTT; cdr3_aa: CAIKNRAEGTEAFF
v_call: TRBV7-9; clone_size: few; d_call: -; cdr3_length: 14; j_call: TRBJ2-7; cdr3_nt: TGTGCCAGCAGCTTAGGTGCCAGGACCTACGAGCAGTACTTC; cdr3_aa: CASSLGARTYEQYF
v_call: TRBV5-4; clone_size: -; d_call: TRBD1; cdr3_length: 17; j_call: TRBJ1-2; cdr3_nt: TGTGCCAGCAGCTTTGAGTCCTATCGGGACAGTTCTAAAGGCTACACCTTC; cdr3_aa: CASSFESYRDSSKGYTF
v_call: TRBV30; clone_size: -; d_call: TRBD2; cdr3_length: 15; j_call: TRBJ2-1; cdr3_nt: TGTGCCTGGAGTGTTGGTAGCGGGGCTTACAATGAGCAGTTCTTC; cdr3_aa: CAWSVGSGAYNEQFF
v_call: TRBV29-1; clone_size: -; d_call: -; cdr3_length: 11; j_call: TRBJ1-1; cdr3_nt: TGCAGCGTCGGGCGGGGGTCTGAAGCTTTCTTT; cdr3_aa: CSVGRGSEAFF
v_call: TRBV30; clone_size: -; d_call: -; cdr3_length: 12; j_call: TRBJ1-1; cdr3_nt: TGTGCCTGGAGTCCAGTGGTGGGCGAAGCTTTCTTT; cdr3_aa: CAWSPVVGEAFF
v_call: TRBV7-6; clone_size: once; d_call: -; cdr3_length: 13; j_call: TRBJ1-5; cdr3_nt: TGTGCCAGCAGCTTAGCCGATAATCAGCCCCAGCATTTT; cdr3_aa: CASSLADNQPQHF
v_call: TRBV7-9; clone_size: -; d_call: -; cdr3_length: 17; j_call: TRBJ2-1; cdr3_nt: TGTGCCAGCAGCTTAGCGGATGCGGGCCTCTCCTACAATGAGCAGTTCTTC; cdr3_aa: CASSLADAGLSYNEQFF
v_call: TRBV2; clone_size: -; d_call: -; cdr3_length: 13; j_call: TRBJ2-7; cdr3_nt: TGTGCCAGCAGATCGGGCGGTGCCTACGAGCAGTACTTC; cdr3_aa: CASRSGGAYEQYF